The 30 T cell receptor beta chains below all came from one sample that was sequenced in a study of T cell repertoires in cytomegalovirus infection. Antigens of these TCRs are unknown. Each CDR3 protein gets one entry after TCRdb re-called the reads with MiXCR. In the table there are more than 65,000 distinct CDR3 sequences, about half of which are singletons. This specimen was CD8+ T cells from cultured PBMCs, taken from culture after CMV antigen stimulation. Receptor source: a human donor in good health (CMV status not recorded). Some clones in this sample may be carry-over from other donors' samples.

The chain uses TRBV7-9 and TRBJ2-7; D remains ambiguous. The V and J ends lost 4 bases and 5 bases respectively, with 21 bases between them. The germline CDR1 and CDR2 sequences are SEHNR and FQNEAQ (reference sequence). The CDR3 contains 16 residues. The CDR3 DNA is TGTGCCAGCAGCTCCCGACCCCCTGACCAAGACCACGAGCAGTACTTC. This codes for CASSSRPPDQDHEQYF.

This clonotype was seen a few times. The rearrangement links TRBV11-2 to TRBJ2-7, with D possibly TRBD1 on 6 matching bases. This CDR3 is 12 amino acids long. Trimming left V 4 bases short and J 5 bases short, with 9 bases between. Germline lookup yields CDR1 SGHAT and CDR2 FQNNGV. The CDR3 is CASSWGRNEQYF. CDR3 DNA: TGTGCCAGCAGCTGGGGGCGGAACGAGCAGTACTTC.

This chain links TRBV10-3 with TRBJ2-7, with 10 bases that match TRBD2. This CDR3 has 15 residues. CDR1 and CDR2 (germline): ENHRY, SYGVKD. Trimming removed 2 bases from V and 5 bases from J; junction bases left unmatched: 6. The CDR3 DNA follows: TGTGCCATCAGTGAGAAACTAGCGGGAACCCACGAGCAGTACTTC. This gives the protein CAISEKLAGTHEQYF.

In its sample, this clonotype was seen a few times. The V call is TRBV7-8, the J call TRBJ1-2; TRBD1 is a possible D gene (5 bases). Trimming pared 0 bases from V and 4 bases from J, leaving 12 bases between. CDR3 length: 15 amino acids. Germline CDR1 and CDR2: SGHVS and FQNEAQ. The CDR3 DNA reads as TGTGCCAGCAGCTTAGCCGGGGACGGGACCTATGGCTACACCTTC. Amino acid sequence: CASSLAGDGTYGYTF.

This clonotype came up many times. CDR3 loop: CASSLATGGGYTF. In DNA form, the CDR3 reads TGTGCCAGCAGCTTAGCCACAGGGGGTGGCTACACCTTC. V usage is TRBV7-2 and J usage is TRBJ1-2; 8 nucleotides line up with TRBD1. Germline trimming cut 0 bases from V and 7 bases from J; bases unmatched to any gene: 1. This CDR3 comprises 13 residues. CDR1 and CDR2 from the germline V gene are SGHTA and FQGNSA.

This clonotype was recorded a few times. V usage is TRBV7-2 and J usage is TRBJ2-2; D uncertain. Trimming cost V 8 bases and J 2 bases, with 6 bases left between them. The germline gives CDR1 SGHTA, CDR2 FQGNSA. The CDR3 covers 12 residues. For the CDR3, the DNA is TGTGCCAGCTCGGTAAACACCGGGGAGCTGTTTTTT. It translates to CASSVNTGELFF.

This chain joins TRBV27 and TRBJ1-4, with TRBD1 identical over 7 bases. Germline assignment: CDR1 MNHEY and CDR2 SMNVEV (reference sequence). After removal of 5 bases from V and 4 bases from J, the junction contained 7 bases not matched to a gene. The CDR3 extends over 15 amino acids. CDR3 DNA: TGTGCCAGCAGTCCCCCGGACAGGCATAATGAAAAACTGTTTTTT. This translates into CASSPPDRHNEKLFF.

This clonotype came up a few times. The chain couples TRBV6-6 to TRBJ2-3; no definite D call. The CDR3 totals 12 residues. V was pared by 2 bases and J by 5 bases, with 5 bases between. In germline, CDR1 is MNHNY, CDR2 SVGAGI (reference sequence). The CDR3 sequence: CASSYGIDTQYF. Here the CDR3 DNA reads TGTGCCAGCAGTTACGGGATAGATACGCAGTATTTT.

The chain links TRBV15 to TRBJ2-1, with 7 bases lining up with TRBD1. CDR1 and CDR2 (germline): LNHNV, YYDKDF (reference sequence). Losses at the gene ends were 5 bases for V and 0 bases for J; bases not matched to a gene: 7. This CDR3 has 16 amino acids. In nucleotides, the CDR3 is TGTGCCACCAGCGGAACTTGGGACAGCTCCTACAATGAGCAGTTCTTC. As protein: CATSGTWDSSYNEQFF.

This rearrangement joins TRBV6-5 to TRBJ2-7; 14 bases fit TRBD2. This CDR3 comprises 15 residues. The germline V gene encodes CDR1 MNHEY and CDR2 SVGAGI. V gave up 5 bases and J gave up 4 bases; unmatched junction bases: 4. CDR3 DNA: TGTGCCAGCAGTCAGGGACTAGCGGGGGATTACGAGCAGTACTTC. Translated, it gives CASSQGLAGDYEQYF.

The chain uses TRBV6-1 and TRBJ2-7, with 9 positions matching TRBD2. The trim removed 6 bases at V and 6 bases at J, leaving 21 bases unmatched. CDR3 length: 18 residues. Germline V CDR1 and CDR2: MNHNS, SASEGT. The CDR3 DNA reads TGTGCCAGCAGCCTTGAATCCTCCTGGCGCGGGGGGGCCCTCGAGCAGTACTTC. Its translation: CASSLESSWRGGALEQYF.

CDR3: CASSLAWPYEQYF. In nucleotides, the CDR3 is TGCGCCAGCAGCTTAGCGTGGCCCTACGAGCAGTACTTC. This chain joins TRBV5-1 and TRBJ2-7; unclear D gene. The CDR3 spans 13 residues. V was pared by 2 bases and J by 2 bases, with 8 bases between. The germline V gene has CDR1 SGHRS and CDR2 YFSETQ.

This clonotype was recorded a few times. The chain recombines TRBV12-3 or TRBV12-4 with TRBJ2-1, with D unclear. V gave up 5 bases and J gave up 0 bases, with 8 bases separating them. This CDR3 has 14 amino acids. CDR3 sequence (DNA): TGTGCCAGCAGTGACCGTTACTCCTACAATGAGCAGTTCTTC. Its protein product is CASSDRYSYNEQFF.

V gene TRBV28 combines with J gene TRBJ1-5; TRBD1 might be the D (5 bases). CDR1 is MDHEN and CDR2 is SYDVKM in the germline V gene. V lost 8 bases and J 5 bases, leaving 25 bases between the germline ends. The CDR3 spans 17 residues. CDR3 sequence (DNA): TGTGCCAGCGGGGACCCCCCAAAAGGCGGGGGGGATCAGCCCCAGCATTTT. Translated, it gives CASGDPPKGGGDQPQHF.

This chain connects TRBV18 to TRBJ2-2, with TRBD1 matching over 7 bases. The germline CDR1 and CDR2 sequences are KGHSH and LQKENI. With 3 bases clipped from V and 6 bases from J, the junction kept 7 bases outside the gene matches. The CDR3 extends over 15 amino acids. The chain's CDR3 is CASSPLQGYAGELFF. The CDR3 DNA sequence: TGTGCCAGCTCACCGTTACAGGGGTACGCCGGGGAGCTGTTTTTT.

The CDR3 loop is CASSLGGGQGAPNQPQHF. CDR3 coding DNA: TGTGCCAGCAGCTTAGGGGGAGGACAGGGCGCTCCCAATCAGCCCCAGCATTTT. The rearrangement uses TRBV11-2 and TRBJ1-5; 8 positions match TRBD1. Germline V gives CDR1 SGHAT, CDR2 FQNNGV. This CDR3 is 18 amino acids long. J lost 3 bases, V lost 1 base, and 11 bases had no gene match.

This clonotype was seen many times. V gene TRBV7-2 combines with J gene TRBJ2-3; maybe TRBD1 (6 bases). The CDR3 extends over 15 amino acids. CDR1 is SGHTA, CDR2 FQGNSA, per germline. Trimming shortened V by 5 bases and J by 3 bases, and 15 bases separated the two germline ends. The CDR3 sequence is CASSPGTLRTDTQYF. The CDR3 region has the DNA TGTGCCAGCAGCCCAGGGACACTTCGGACAGATACGCAGTATTTT. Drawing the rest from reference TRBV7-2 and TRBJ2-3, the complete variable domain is GAGVSQSPSNKVTEKGKDVELRCDPISGHTALYWYRQSLGQGLEFLIYFQGNSAPDKSGLPSDRFSAERTGGSVSTLTIQRTQQEDSAVYLCASSPGTLRTDTQYFGPGTRLTVL.

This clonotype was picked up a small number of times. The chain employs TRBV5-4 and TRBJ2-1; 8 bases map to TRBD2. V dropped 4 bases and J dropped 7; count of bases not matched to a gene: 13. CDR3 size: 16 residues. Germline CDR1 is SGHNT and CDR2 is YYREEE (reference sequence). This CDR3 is CASSHKRETRRNEQFF. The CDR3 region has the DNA TGTGCCAGCAGCCATAAGCGGGAGACGCGTAGGAATGAGCAGTTCTTC.

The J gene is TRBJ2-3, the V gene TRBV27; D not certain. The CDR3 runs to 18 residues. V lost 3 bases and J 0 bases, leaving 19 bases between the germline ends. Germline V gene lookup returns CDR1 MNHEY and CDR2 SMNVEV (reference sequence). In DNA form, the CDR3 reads TGTGCCAGCAGTTTCCCCCCCGGTGGCGGCCCTAGCACAGATACGCAGTATTTT. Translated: CASSFPPGGGPSTDTQYF.

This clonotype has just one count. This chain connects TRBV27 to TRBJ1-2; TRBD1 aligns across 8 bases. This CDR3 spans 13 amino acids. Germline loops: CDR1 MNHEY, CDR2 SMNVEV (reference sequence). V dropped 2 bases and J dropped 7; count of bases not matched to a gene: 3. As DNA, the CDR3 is TGTGCCAGCAGTTTACCAGGGGGCGGTGGCTACACCTTC. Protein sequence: CASSLPGGGGYTF.

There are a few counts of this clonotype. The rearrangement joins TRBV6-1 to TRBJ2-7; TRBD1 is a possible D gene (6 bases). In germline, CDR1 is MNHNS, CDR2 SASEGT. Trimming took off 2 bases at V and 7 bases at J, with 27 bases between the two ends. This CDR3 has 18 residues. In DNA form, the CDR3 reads TGTGCCAGCAGTGAATACAAGGGGTCTTTACAGGGATTCGGGGAGCAGTACTTC. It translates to CASSEYKGSLQGFGEQYF.

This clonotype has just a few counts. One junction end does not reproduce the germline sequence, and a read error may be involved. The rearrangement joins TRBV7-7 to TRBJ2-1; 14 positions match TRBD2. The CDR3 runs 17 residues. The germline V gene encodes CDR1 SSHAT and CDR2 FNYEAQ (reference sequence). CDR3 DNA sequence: TGTGCTAGCAGCCCGACTAGCGGGAGGGTATATAGGAATGAGCAGTTCTTC. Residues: CASSPTSGRVYRNEQFF.

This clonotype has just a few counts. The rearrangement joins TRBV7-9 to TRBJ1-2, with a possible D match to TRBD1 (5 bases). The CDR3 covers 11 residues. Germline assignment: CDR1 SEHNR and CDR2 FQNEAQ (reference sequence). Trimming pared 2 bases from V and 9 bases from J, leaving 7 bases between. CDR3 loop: CASSLKGRYTF. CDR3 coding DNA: TGTGCCAGCAGCTTAAAGGGACGCTACACCTTC.

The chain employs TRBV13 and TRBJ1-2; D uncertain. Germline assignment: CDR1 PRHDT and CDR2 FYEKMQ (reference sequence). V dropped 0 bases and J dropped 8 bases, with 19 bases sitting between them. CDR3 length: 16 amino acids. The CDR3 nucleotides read TGTGCCAGCAGCTTAGGCATCAGCCTCCGGGAGAAAGGCTACACCTTC. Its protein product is CASSLGISLREKGYTF.

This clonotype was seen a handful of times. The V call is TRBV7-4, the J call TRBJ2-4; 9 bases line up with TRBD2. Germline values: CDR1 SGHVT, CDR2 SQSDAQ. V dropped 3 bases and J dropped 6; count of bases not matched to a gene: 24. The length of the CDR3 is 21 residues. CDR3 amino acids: CASSLGPSSGRLQVLRNIQYF. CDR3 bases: TGTGCCAGCAGCTTGGGGCCAAGCAGCGGGAGGTTACAGGTTTTACGAAACATTCAGTACTTC.

The CDR3 reads CASSIGAAGVVYEQYF. DNA for the CDR3: TGTGCCAGTAGTATAGGAGCAGCGGGAGTCGTCTACGAGCAGTACTTC. This rearrangement joins TRBV19 to TRBJ2-7, with 8 nucleotides matching TRBD2. The CDR3 length is 16 residues. From germline, CDR1 is LNHDA and CDR2 SQIVND (reference sequence). Unmatched junction bases numbered 8, after V lost 1 base and J lost 3 bases.

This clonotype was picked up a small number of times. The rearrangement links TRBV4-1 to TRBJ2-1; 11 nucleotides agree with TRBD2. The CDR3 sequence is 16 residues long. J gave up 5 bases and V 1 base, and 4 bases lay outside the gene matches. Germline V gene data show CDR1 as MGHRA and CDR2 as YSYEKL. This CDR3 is CASSQVVAGGDNEQFF. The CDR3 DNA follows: TGCGCCAGCAGCCAAGTGGTAGCGGGAGGGGACAATGAGCAGTTCTTC.

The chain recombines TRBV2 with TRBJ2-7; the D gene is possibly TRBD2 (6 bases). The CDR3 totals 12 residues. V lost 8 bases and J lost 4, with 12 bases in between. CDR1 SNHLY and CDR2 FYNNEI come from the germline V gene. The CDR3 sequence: CASEAGPYEQYF. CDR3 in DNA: TGTGCCAGCGAGGCGGGACCTTACGAGCAGTACTTC.

Here the CDR3 reads CASSPGQGVIWEQFF. DNA for the CDR3: TGTGCCAGCAGCCCGGGACAGGGGGTGATCTGGGAGCAGTTCTTC. V gene TRBV11-2 combines with J gene TRBJ2-1, with 11 bases identical to TRBD1. Germline CDR1 and CDR2: SGHAT and FQNNGV. V lost 5 bases to trimming and J lost 10 bases; unmatched junction nucleotides: 10. CDR3 length equals 15 residues.

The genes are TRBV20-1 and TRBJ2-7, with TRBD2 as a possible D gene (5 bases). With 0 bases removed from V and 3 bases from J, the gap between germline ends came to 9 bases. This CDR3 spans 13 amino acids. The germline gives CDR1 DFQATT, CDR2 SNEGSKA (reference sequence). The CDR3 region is CSARDSDFYEQYF. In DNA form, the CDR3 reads TGCAGTGCTAGAGATAGCGACTTCTACGAGCAGTACTTC.